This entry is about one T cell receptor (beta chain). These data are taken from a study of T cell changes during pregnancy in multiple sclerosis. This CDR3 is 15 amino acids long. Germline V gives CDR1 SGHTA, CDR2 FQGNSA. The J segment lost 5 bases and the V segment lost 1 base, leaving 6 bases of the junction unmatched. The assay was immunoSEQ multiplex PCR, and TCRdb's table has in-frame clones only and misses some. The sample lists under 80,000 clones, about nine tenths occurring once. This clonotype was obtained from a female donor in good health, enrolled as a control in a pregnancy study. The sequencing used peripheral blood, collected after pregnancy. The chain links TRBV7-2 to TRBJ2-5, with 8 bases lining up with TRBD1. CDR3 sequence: CASSLVGSGGETQYF. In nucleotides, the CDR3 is TGTGCCAGCAGCTTAGTAGGTTCAGGGGGCGAGACCCAGTACTTC.